This T cell receptor (beta chain) emerged from a study of vaccination and CD4 T cells after COVID-19. Regarding this clonotype: What it binds is not known.

Sequenced with the Oncomine TCR Beta short-read assay was DNA taken from cultured CD4+ T cells. The genomic DNA was obtained from cultured CD4+ T cells by extraction with the QIAamp micro DNA kit. Each CDR3 protein gets one entry after TCRdb re-called the PCR reads with MiXCR. The sample lists approximately 16,000 distinct CDR3 sequences; roughly 48% were seen once. Treatment in this sample: roughly 10-day PBMC culture with coronavirus spike peptide pools or control peptides (ViraFEST assay). Recorded positive PCR dates fall between March and December 2020, preceding US Alpha, Beta and Delta variants. The CDR3 consists of 14 residues. In germline, CDR1 is MNHEY, CDR2 SMNVEV (reference sequence). Germline trimming cut 8 bases from V and 9 bases from J; bases unmatched to any gene: 14.

The chain has TRBV27 and TRBJ1-2; 8 bases fit TRBD1. The receptor was isolated from a human donor who had recovered from COVID-19. The material sequenced was CD4+ T cells from blood, cultured in vitro. Written as DNA, the CDR3 is TGTGCCAGCTCAATCCAAGGGGGGGACAGGCGCTACACCTTC. Translating it yields CASSIQGGDRRYTF.